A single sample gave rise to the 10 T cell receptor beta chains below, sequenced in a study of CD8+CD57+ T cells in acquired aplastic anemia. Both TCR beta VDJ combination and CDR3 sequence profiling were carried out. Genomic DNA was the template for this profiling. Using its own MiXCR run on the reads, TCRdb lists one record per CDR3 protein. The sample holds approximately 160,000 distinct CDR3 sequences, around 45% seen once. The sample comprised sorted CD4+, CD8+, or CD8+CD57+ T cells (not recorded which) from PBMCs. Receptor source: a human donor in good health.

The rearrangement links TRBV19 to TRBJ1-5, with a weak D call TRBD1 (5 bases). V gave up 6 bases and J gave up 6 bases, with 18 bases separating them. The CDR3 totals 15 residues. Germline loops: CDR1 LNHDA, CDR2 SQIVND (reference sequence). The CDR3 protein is CASSLLTRTRQPQHF. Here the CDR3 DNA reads TGTGCCAGTAGCCTCCTGACCCGGACACGTCAGCCCCAGCATTTT. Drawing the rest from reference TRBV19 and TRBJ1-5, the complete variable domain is DGGITQSPKYLFRKEGQNVTLSCEQNLNHDAMYWYRQDPGQGLRLIYYSQIVNDFQKGDIAEGYSVSREKKESFPLTVTSAQKNPTAFYLCASSLLTRTRQPQHFGDGTRLSIL.

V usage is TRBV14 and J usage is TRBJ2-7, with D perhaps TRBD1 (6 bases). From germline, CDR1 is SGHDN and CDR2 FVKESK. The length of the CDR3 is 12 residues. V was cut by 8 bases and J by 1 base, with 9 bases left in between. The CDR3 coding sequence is TGTGCCAGCCAGGGGTGGTCCTACGAGCAGTACTTC. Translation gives CASQGWSYEQYF.

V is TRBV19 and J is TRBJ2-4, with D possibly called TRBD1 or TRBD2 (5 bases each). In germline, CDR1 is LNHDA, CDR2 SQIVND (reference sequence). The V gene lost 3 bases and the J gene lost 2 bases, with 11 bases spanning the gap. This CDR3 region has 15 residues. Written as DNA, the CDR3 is TGTGCCAGTAGTATGGAGCAGGGACCCAAAAACATTCAGTACTTC. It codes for CASSMEQGPKNIQYF. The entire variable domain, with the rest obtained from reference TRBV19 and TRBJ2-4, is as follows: DGGITQSPKYLFRKEGQNVTLSCEQNLNHDAMYWYRQDPGQGLRLIYYSQIVNDFQKGDIAEGYSVSREKKESFPLTVTSAQKNPTAFYLCASSMEQGPKNIQYFGAGTRLSVL.

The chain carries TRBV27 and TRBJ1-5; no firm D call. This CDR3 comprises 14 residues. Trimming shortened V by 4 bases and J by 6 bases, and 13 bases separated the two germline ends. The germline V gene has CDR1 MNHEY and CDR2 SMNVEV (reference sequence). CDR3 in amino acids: CASSYVPRGQPQHF. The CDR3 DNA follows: TGTGCCAGCAGTTATGTACCCCGGGGTCAGCCCCAGCATTTT.

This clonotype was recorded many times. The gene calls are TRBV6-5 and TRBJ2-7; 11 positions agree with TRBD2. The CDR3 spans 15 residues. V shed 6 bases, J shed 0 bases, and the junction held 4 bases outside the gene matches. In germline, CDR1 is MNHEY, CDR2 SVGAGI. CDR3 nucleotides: TGTGCCAGCAGGTCGCTAGCGGGAGGCTCCTACGAGCAGTACTTC. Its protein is CASRSLAGGSYEQYF.

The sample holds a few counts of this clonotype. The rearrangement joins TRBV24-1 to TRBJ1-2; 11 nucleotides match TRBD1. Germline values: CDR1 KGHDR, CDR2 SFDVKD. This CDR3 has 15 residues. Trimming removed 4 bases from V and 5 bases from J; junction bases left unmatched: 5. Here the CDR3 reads CATSEPGQGVYGYTF. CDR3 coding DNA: TGTGCCACCAGTGAACCGGGACAGGGGGTTTATGGCTACACCTTC.

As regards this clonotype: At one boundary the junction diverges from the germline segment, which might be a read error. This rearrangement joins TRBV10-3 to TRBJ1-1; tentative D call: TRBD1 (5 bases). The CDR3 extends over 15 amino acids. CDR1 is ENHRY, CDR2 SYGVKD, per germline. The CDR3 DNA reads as TGTGCCATCAGCTCCCCCGAGGGGAGGGGCACTGTAGCTTTCTTT. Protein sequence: CAISSPEGRGTVAFF.

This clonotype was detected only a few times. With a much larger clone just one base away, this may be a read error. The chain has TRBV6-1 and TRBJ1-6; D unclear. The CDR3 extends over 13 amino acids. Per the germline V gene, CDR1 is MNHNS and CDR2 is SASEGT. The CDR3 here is CASSRTGYSPLRF. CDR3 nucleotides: TGTGCCAGCAGCCGCACGGGGTATTCACCCCTCCGCTTT.

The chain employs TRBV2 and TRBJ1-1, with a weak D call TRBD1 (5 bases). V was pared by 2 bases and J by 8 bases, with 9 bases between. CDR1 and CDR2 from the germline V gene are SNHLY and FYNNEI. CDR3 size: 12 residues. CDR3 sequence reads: CASSESTAEAFF. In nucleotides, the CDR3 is TGTGCCAGCAGTGAATCGACAGCGGAAGCTTTCTTT.

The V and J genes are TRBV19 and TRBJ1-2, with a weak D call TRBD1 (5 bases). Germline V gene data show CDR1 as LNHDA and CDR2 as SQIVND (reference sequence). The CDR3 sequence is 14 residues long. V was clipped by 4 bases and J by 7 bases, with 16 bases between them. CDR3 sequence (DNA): TGTGCCAGTAGTACCCAGGGCCCTATTGGTGGCTACACCTTC. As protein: CASSTQGPIGGYTF. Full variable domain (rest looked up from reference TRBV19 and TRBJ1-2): DGGITQSPKYLFRKEGQNVTLSCEQNLNHDAMYWYRQDPGQGLRLIYYSQIVNDFQKGDIAEGYSVSREKKESFPLTVTSAQKNPTAFYLCASSTQGPIGGYTFGSGTRLTVV.